This T cell receptor beta chain was sequenced in a study of siplizumab effects on memory and regulatory T cells. This CDR3 is 16 amino acids long. CDR1 is LGHNA, CDR2 YSLEER, per germline. V was pared by 1 base and J by 4 bases, with 6 bases of the junction left unmatched. Clones were read by immunoSEQ multiplex PCR, and TCRdb kept only the in-frame ones, dropping some. Among approximately 56,000 clones listed, around 97% were seen once. Sequences were obtained from naive CD8+ T cells sorted from blood. This chain joins TRBV4-3 and TRBJ2-1; 8 nucleotides align to TRBD2. This receptor was obtained from a human donor in good health. This CDR3 reads CASSQGAGGRYNEQFF. As DNA, the CDR3 is TGCGCCAGCAGCCAAGGGGCGGGAGGAAGATACAATGAGCAGTTCTTC.